The 18 T cell receptor beta chains presented below share a single source sample, sequenced in a study of cytomegalovirus exposure and HLA in healthy donors. The PCR was carried out with 60 Vbeta primers and 13 Jbeta primers. Method: immunoSEQ multiplex PCR; TCRdb's copy keeps in-frame clones and lacks some. The top ten clones hold about 7.9% of a sample with some 120,000 clones, around 72% of them seen once. The sample was PBMCs. The receptors originated from a woman aged 35 to 49 in good health and CMV-seropositive.

The chain is built from TRBV7-3 and TRBJ1-1; D gene ambiguous. V lost 0 bases to trimming and J lost 1 base, with 9 bases between them. The germline V gene has CDR1 SGHTA and CDR2 FQGTGA. This CDR3 has 15 residues. CDR3 loop: CASSLTIAGNTEAFF. The CDR3, as DNA: TGTGCCAGCAGCTTAACAATAGCTGGGAACACTGAAGCTTTCTTT.

This chain uses TRBV4-3 with TRBJ2-3, with TRBD2 matching 7 bases. The CDR3 has 19 amino acids. The V and J ends lost 0 bases and 1 base, in that order; junction bases with no gene match: 13. Looked up from germline, CDR1 is LGHNA and CDR2 is YSLEER. The CDR3 region is CASSQEAMGDYGRTDTQYF. In DNA, the CDR3 is TGCGCCAGCAGCCAAGAGGCGATGGGGGACTACGGCCGCACAGATACGCAGTATTTT.

The V call is TRBV7-2, the J call TRBJ1-1; 7 nucleotides agree with TRBD1. This CDR3 comprises 15 residues. The trim removed 3 bases at V and 0 bases at J, leaving 4 bases unmatched. The germline V gene has CDR1 SGHTA and CDR2 FQGNSA. The chain's CDR3 is CASSFPGTVNTEAFF. The CDR3 DNA reads TGTGCCAGCAGCTTCCCCGGGACAGTGAACACTGAAGCTTTCTTT.

The rearrangement links TRBV5-1 to TRBJ1-1, with D perhaps TRBD1 (5 bases). Trimming removed 4 bases from V and 1 base from J, with 11 bases in between. This CDR3 region has 14 residues. Germline values: CDR1 SGHRS, CDR2 YFSETQ. The CDR3 DNA is TGCGCCAGCAGCCACGACAGAAGGAACACTGAAGCTTTCTTT. This codes for CASSHDRRNTEAFF.

A word on this clone: Other DNA sequences of this sample code for an identical CDR3. The chain uses TRBV10-3 and TRBJ1-1; no firm D call. V was clipped by 0 bases and J by 6 bases, with 8 bases between them. Per the germline V gene, CDR1 is ENHRY and CDR2 is SYGVKD. The CDR3 runs 13 residues. DNA of the CDR3: TGTGCCATCAGTGAGTCACAGTTATCTGAAGCTTTCTTT. Its translation is CAISESQLSEAFF.

The sample holds a few counts of this clone. CDR3 coding DNA: TGCGCCAGCAGCCCCTCAGGGCCCGCCTATGGCTACACCTTC. Its translation: CASSPSGPAYGYTF. The rearrangement links TRBV5-1 to TRBJ1-2; tentatively, D is TRBD1 (5 bases). Germline V lookup: CDR1 SGHRS, CDR2 YFSETQ. V was clipped by 4 bases and J by 4 bases, with 14 bases between them. The CDR3 has 14 residues. The full variable domain, rest sourced from reference TRBV5-1 and TRBJ1-2, is KAGVTQTPRYLIKTRGQQVTLSCSPISGHRSVSWYQQTPGQGLQFLFEYFSETQRNKGNFPGRFSGRQFSNSRSEMNVSTLELGDSALYLCASSPSGPAYGYTFGSGTRLTVV.

V and J are TRBV7-2 and TRBJ2-3; the D is unclear. V was cut by 1 base and J by 0 bases, with 11 bases left in between. Germline lookup yields CDR1 SGHTA and CDR2 FQGNSA. The CDR3 totals 16 residues. The CDR3 reads CASSLGWSSSTDTQYF. The CDR3 region has the DNA TGTGCCAGCAGCTTAGGCTGGAGTTCTAGCACAGATACGCAGTATTTT.

In its sample, this clone was seen a few times. The gene calls are TRBV12-1 and TRBJ2-7; TRBD2, as called in the table, went unchecked against the DNA. TRBV12-1 is termed a pseudogene. CDR3 length equals 11 residues. CDR3 loop: CASSFLHEQYF. CDR3 coding DNA: TGTGCCAGCAGCTTTCTCCACGAGCAGTACTTC.

V gene TRBV14 combines with J gene TRBJ1-2; D gene unclear. The V end lost 1 base, the J end lost 4 bases, and 10 bases lay between the germline ends. The CDR3 covers 14 residues. Germline CDR1 SGHDN, CDR2 FVKESK. CDR3 DNA sequence: TGTGCCAGCAGCCAAGTGGAGGATGCCTATGGCTACACCTTC. As protein: CASSQVEDAYGYTF.

The genes are TRBV6-6 and TRBJ2-5; a possible D gene is TRBD1 (5 bases). The J call may be incorrect, as the DNA end agrees better with TRBJ2-7. Germline lookup yields CDR1 MNHNY and CDR2 SVGAGI (reference sequence). CDR3 size: 12 residues. The CDR3 region has the DNA TGTGCCAGCACCGAGCAGGGCTACGAGCAGTACTTC. Protein sequence: CASTEQGYEQYF.

The V call is TRBV4-1, the J call TRBJ1-2; possibly TRBD1 for D (5 bases). The V end was cut by 7 bases, the J end by 0 bases, with 18 bases between. This CDR3 is built from 16 residues. The V gene's germline CDR1 is MGHRA and CDR2 YSYEKL. The CDR3 region has the DNA TGCGCCAGCACACCCTCGACAGACAGAGCTAACTATGGCTACACCTTC. Amino acids: CASTPSTDRANYGYTF.

This chain joins TRBV2 and TRBJ1-1; 8 bases match TRBD1. Germline values: CDR1 SNHLY, CDR2 FYNNEI. CDR3 length equals 11 residues. V was clipped by 8 bases and J by 12 bases; unmatched bases: 8. CDR3 amino acids: CASGWTGRPFF. The CDR3 DNA reads as TGTGCCAGCGGCTGGACAGGGCGGCCTTTCTTT.

This clone was found once. The chain employs TRBV29-1 and TRBJ2-6; 7 bases map to TRBD1. The CDR3 length is 14 residues. Germline loops: CDR1 SQVTM, CDR2 ANQGSEA. V gave up 5 bases and J gave up 3 bases; unmatched junction bases: 4. This chain's CDR3 is CSVSTGVGANVLTF. In DNA form, the CDR3 reads TGCAGCGTTTCAACAGGGGTTGGGGCCAACGTCCTGACTTTC.

The chain employs TRBV6-1 and TRBJ1-2; D is perhaps TRBD1 (5 bases). CDR3 length equals 14 residues. Deletions cut 7 bases from V and 0 bases from J, with 12 bases between. Germline CDR1 and CDR2: MNHNS and SASEGT. The CDR3 sequence: CASKKTDTNYGYTF. The CDR3 nucleotides read TGTGCCAGCAAAAAGACAGACACTAACTATGGCTACACCTTC.

This clone was seen once. This sequence joins TRBV5-6 and TRBJ1-2, with D possibly matching TRBD1 (6 bases). V was shortened by 1 base and J by 7 bases, with 14 bases between the two germline ends. Germline-derived CDR1 and CDR2 are SGHDT and YYEEEE. The CDR3 extends over 14 amino acids. The CDR3 region is CASSLFGGASGYTF. CDR3 bases: TGTGCCAGCAGCTTGTTTGGGGGGGCAAGTGGCTACACCTTC.

The chain joins TRBV7-2 to TRBJ1-2; 9 nucleotides align to TRBD1. CDR3 length equals 14 residues. V shed 4 bases, J shed 2 bases, and the junction held 2 bases outside the gene matches. In germline, CDR1 is SGHTA, CDR2 FQGNSA. The CDR3 is CASSSTGGNYGYTF. CDR3 nucleotide sequence: TGTGCCAGCAGCTCGACAGGGGGGAACTATGGCTACACCTTC.

V gene TRBV27 combines with J gene TRBJ1-2; weak D call: TRBD1 (6 bases). The length of the CDR3 is 14 residues. In germline, CDR1 is MNHEY, CDR2 SMNVEV (reference sequence). V gave up 2 bases and J gave up 2 bases, with 9 bases separating them. CDR3 bases: TGTGCCAGCAGTTTAAGGGGGTCGAACTATGGCTACACCTTC. This gives the protein CASSLRGSNYGYTF.

In its sample, this clone was seen a few times. The chain links TRBV5-1 to TRBJ2-2, with 12 bases matching TRBD1. Germline values: CDR1 SGHRS, CDR2 YFSETQ. V lost 4 bases to trimming and J lost 6 bases; unmatched junction nucleotides: 10. The length of the CDR3 is 17 residues. The CDR3 spells CASSLTPGQGASGELFF. For the CDR3, the DNA is TGCGCCAGCAGCCTCACCCCGGGACAGGGGGCCTCCGGGGAGCTGTTTTTT.